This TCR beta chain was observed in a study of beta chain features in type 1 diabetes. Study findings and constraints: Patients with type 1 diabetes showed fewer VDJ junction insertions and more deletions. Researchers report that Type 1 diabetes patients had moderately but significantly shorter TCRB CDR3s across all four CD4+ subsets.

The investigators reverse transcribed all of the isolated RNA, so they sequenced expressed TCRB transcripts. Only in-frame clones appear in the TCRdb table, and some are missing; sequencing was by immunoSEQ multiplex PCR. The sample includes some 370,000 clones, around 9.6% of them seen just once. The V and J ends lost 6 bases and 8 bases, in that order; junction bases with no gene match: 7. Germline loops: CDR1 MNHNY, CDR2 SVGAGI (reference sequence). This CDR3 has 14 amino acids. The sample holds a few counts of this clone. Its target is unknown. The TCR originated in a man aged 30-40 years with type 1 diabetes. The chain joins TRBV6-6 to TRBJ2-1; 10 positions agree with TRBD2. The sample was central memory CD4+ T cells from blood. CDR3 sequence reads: CASSPAGGADEQFF. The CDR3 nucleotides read TGTGCCAGCAGCCCAGCGGGAGGGGCGGATGAGCAGTTCTTC.